These T cell receptor beta chains were read from a single sample in a study of neurological immune-mediated disorders. TCRdb redid the calling of the 5' RACE reads with MiXCR, one entry per CDR3 protein. The top ten clones hold about 5% of a sample with under 65,000 distinct CDR3 sequences, around 24% of them seen once. Sequenced input: PBMCs. All receptors come from a man in his fifties or sixties with HTLV-1-associated myelopathy (HAM/TSP). Each CDR3 is given with its conserved first and last residue. Fields, in order: clone size, D gene, V gene, J gene, CDR3 DNA, CDR3 protein. A D gene is named only where the DNA matches it firmly. For some rows the clone size is stated as once, few or many, or as a class when expanded; others skip it.

few	TRBD2	TRBV18	TRBJ2-1	TGTGCCAGCTCACTCAACGTAGGGACTATGTCCTACAATGAGCAGTTCTTC	CASSLNVGTMSYNEQFF
many	.	TRBV29-1	TRBJ1-6	TGCAGCGCCACGACAGGATTTAATTCACCCCTCCACTTT	CSATTGFNSPLHF
.	TRBD2	TRBV18	TRBJ2-1	TGTGCCAGCTCACCTCAGCGGGAGGGAGCTTCGGGGTTCTTC	CASSPQREGASGFF
.	.	TRBV28	TRBJ1-1	TGTGCCAGCAGTATTAGTCCGGGGGATTGGAAAGCTTTCTTT	CASSISPGDWKAFF
.	.	TRBV12-3/TRBV12-4	TRBJ2-1	TGTGCCAGCAGGCCGGGACTCTCCTACAATGAGCAGTTCTTC	CASRPGLSYNEQFF
many	.	TRBV20-1	TRBJ2-4	TGCAGTGCTAGAGATTCCCGGTCTAGCGAGCACTCTTTGCTAGCCAAAAACATTCAGTACTTC	CSARDSRSSEHSLLAKNIQYF
.	.	TRBV28	TRBJ2-7	TGTGCCAGCAGTTTTAGTGTGGCTTCCGAGCAGTACTTC	CASSFSVASEQYF
many	TRBD1	TRBV4-1	TRBJ2-3	TGCGCCAGCAGCCAAGGACCGGGACAGGGGACAGATACGCAGTATTTT	CASSQGPGQGTDTQYF
many	.	TRBV12-3/TRBV12-4	TRBJ2-4	TGTGCCAGCCTAGCTCCGCTAGGGGACATTCAGTACTTC	CASLAPLGDIQYF
many	.	TRBV6-5	TRBJ2-5	TGTGCCAGCAGTTACGATTGGTCAGAGACCCAGTACTTC	CASSYDWSETQYF
.	.	TRBV25-1	TRBJ2-7	TGTGCCACCTCTATGCGAAGCTCCTACGAGCAGTACTTC	CATSMRSSYEQYF
many	TRBD1	TRBV24-1	TRBJ2-5	TGTGCCACCAGTGATTTTGGGGGGACAGGGGGCGCGGAGACCCAGTACTTC	CATSDFGGTGGAETQYF
many	.	TRBV5-1	TRBJ2-4	TGCGCCAGCAGCTTGCAACCCTCGGAGGGCATTCAGTACTTC	CASSLQPSEGIQYF
.	TRBD1	TRBV5-1	TRBJ2-5	TGCGCCAGCAGCCGTCAGACAGGGGAGGTCCAAGAGACCCAGTACTTC	CASSRQTGEVQETQYF
many	.	TRBV4-1	TRBJ1-2	TGCGCCAGCAGCCCCCCGGCGGGGGCCTATGGCTACACCTTC	CASSPPAGAYGYTF
many	TRBD1	TRBV10-3	TRBJ1-1	TGTGCCATCAGTGAAGAGAGGGGGCTCGAAGCTTTCTTT	CAISEERGLEAFF
.	TRBD1	TRBV11-2	TRBJ1-6	TGTGCCAGCAAGGACAGGGCGAATTCACCCCTCCACTTT	CASKDRANSPLHF
.	.	TRBV11-3	TRBJ2-7	TGTGCCAGCAGCTTAGTAGGGACCTACGAGCAGTACTTC	CASSLVGTYEQYF
many	.	TRBV4-1	TRBJ2-3	TGCGCCAGCAGCCTCGCTAGCTACCCGGGCACAGATACGCAGTATTTT	CASSLASYPGTDTQYF
many	.	TRBV5-5	TRBJ2-5	TGTGCCAGCAGCTTGGCAGTCCAAGAGACCCAGTACTTC	CASSLAVQETQYF
many	TRBD2	TRBV4-2	TRBJ2-1	TGTGCCAGCAGCCAAGATCTAGCGGGATCCTACAATGAGCAGTTCTTC	CASSQDLAGSYNEQFF
.	.	TRBV10-3	TRBJ2-1	TGTGCCATCAGTGGAAGTAACAATGAGCAGTTCTTC	CAISGSNNEQFF
.	.	TRBV5-1	TRBJ1-3	TGCGCCAGCAGCTTGGTAACAGGCCGGAGCTCTGGAAACACCATATATTTT	CASSLVTGRSSGNTIYF
once	.	TRBV5-5	TRBJ2-2	TGTGCCAGCAGCTTTTCGACAGGCCCTCTGTTTTTT	CASSFSTGPLFF
many	.	TRBV27	TRBJ2-3	TGTGCCAGCAGTCAGCCGGGACTCGAAAGCACAGATACGCAGTATTTT	CASSQPGLESTDTQYF
many	.	TRBV12-3/TRBV12-4	TRBJ2-7	TGTGCCAGCAGTACAAATTCGGGACTGAAGACTTACGAGCAGTACTTC	CASSTNSGLKTYEQYF
many	TRBD2	TRBV4-2	TRBJ2-2	TGTGCCAGCAGCCAAGATATCGGGACTACGAACACCGGGGAGCTGTTTTTT	CASSQDIGTTNTGELFF
many	.	TRBV5-1	TRBJ2-1	TGCGCCAGCAGCTTGGACGGGAACAATGAGCAGTTCTTC	CASSLDGNNEQFF
many	TRBD2	TRBV10-2	TRBJ2-2	TGCGCCAGCATCCTAGCGGGAGGCGCCGGGGAGCTGTTTTTT	CASILAGGAGELFF
many	TRBD2	TRBV3-1	TRBJ2-5	TGTGCCAGCAGCCAAGCCGGGGGGGGGGCTGAGGAGACCCAGTACTTC	CASSQAGGGAEETQYF
many	TRBD2	TRBV5-6	TRBJ2-5	TGTGCCAGCAGCAAACTAGCGGGAGCGGAAGAGACCCAGTACTTC	CASSKLAGAEETQYF
many	TRBD2	TRBV10-3	TRBJ2-1	TGTGCCATCAGTAACCCCGGGACTAGCGGGAGCTATGAGCAGTTCTTC	CAISNPGTSGSYEQFF
once	TRBD1	TRBV20-1	TRBJ1-4	TGCAGTGCTCCGCCCTACAGGGGGCAGAATGAAAAACTGTTTTTT	CSAPPYRGQNEKLFF
many	TRBD2	TRBV7-9	TRBJ2-7	TGTGCCAGCAGCTTGGGACGGGAGGGCTCCTACGAGCAGTACTTC	CASSLGREGSYEQYF
many	.	TRBV14	TRBJ2-1	TGTGCCAGCAGCCAAGGTTCAGGGTACCTGGGGCAGTTCTTC	CASSQGSGYLGQFF
medium-sized	.	TRBV9	TRBJ2-3	TGTGCCAGCAGCTCTAGCGCAAACACAGATACGCAGTATTTT	CASSSSANTDTQYF
many	.	TRBV21-1	TRBJ2-3	TGTGCCAGCAGCAAAGGGGAACGACTAGCGGGTTCTCTTACAGATACGCAGTATTTT	CASSKGERLAGSLTDTQYF
many	TRBD1	TRBV29-1	TRBJ2-1	TGCAGCGTCCCGTCCGGGACAGTCTATCTCAATGAGCAGTTCTTC	CSVPSGTVYLNEQFF
.	TRBD2	TRBV3-1	TRBJ2-1	TGTGCCAGCAGCCCCAGCTCGAGCGGGAGGCTGTTCTTC	CASSPSSSGRLFF
many	.	TRBV20-1	TRBJ1-5	TGCAGTGCTACTCGACAGAGCAATCAGCCCCAGCATTTT	CSATRQSNQPQHF
many	.	TRBV28	TRBJ2-1	TGTGCCAGCAGTTTATCTGACAGCTACAATGAGCAGTTCTTC	CASSLSDSYNEQFF
many	TRBD2	TRBV12-3/TRBV12-4	TRBJ2-7	TGTGCCAGCAGCCAATGGGGGAGGGCCAGCTCCTACGAGCAGTACTTC	CASSQWGRASSYEQYF
many	TRBD1	TRBV9	TRBJ2-3	TGTGCCAGCAGTACCTCAGGGGGCATAGATACGCAGTATTTT	CASSTSGGIDTQYF
many	.	TRBV7-8	TRBJ1-1	TGTGCCAGCAGCCTAGGGGGAGTCAGGGGCGGAACTGAAGCTTTCTTT	CASSLGGVRGGTEAFF
many	.	TRBV7-8	TRBJ2-7	TGTGCCAGCAGCCTTATGGACAGCTCCTACGAGCAGTACTTC	CASSLMDSSYEQYF
few	.	TRBV6-6	TRBJ1-1	TGTGCCAGCAGTTCCGGGACTATGGCGGAAGCTTTCTTT	CASSSGTMAEAFF
many	.	TRBV20-1	TRBJ2-1	TGCAGTGTACCTACCTTAGGGGGAGGGCCCGGAAATGAGCAGTTCTTC	CSVPTLGGGPGNEQFF
many	.	TRBV9	TRBJ2-5	TGTGCCAGCAGCGTAGCCCCCCAGACAGGCCAAGAGACCCAGTACTTC	CASSVAPQTGQETQYF
.	TRBD1	TRBV25-1	TRBJ2-7	TGTGCCAGCAGTGATCAACAGGGGAACGAGCTGTACTTC	CASSDQQGNELYF
many	.	TRBV6-1	TRBJ2-3	TGTGCCAGCAGTGAAGCGTCTCGTGGGGCAGATACGCAGTATTTT	CASSEASRGADTQYF
few	.	TRBV4-1	TRBJ2-4	TGCGCCAGCAGCCAAGACTTCGTCCCCAAAAACATTCAGTACTTC	CASSQDFVPKNIQYF
many	.	TRBV15	TRBJ2-3	TGTGCCACCAGCAGAGATGGAATTAGGACAGATACGCAGTATTTT	CATSRDGIRTDTQYF
many	TRBD1	TRBV9	TRBJ1-3	TGTGCCAGCGGGGCGGGACAGAACTACCTCTCTGGAAACACCATATATTTT	CASGAGQNYLSGNTIYF
many	.	TRBV7-3	TRBJ2-2	TGTGCCAGCAGCTTAAGTGCACTAGACGGGGAGCTGTTTTTT	CASSLSALDGELFF
many	.	TRBV5-1	TRBJ1-3	TGCGCCAGCAGCGCCGGGACTTCTGGAAACACCATATATTTT	CASSAGTSGNTIYF
.	.	TRBV7-2	TRBJ2-5	TGTGCCAGCAGCTTAGGAAATAGCGGAAAACAAGAGACCCAGTACTTC	CASSLGNSGKQETQYF
many	TRBD1	TRBV5-1	TRBJ2-7	TGCGCCAGCAGCGCCCGGACAGGGAACTACGAGCAGTACTTC	CASSARTGNYEQYF
once	TRBD1	TRBV3-1	TRBJ2-1	TGTGCCAGCAGCCAAGATACGTTAGCAGGGGGCCGGGGTGAGCAGTTCTTC	CASSQDTLAGGRGEQFF
many	.	TRBV6-1	TRBJ2-7	TGTGCCAGCAGGGCGGGATCCTACGAGCAGTACTTC	CASRAGSYEQYF
many	.	TRBV5-6	TRBJ1-6	TGTGCCAGCAGCTCCGACGGACAGCTTAATTCACCCCTCCACTTT	CASSSDGQLNSPLHF